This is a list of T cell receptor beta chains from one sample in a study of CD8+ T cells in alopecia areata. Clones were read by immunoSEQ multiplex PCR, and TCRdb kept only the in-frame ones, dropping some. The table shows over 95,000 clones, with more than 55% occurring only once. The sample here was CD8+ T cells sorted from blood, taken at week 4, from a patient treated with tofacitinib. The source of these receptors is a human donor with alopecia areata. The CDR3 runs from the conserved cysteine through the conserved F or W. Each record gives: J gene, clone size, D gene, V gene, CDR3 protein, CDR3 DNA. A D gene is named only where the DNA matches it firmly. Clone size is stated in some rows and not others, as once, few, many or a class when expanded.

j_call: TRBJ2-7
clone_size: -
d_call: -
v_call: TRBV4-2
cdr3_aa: CASSQEKDSYEQYF
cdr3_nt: TGTGCCAGCAGCCAAGAAAAAGACTCCTACGAGCAGTACTTC

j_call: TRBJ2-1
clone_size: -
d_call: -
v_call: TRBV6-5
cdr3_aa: CASSYSRGADEQFF
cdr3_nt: TGTGCCAGCAGTTACTCGAGAGGGGCGGATGAGCAGTTCTTC

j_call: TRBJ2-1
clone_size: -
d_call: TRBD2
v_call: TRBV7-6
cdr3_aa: CASSPDGGRANEQFF
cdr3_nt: TGTGCCAGCAGCCCGGACGGCGGGAGGGCCAATGAGCAGTTCTTC

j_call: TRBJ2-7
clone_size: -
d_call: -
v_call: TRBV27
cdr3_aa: CASASGEAYEQYF
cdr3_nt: TGTGCCTCAGCATCCGGGGAAGCCTACGAGCAGTACTTC

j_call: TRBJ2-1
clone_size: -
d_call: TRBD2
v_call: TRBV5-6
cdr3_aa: CASSLVGGAHYNEQFF
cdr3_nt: TGTGCCAGCAGCTTGGTCGGGGGGGCACATTACAATGAGCAGTTCTTC

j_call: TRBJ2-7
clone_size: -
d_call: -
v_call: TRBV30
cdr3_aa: CAWSIISGSSYEQYF
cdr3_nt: TGTGCCTGGAGTATCATCAGCGGAAGCTCCTACGAGCAGTACTTC

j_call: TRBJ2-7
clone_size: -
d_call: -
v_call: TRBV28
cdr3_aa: CASSRGINGHEQYF
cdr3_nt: TGTGCCAGCAGCAGAGGGATAAATGGTCACGAGCAGTACTTC

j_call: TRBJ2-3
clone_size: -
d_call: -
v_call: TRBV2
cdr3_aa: CASSRRGKPTDTQYF
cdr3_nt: TGTGCCAGCAGTCGGAGGGGCAAGCCCACAGATACGCAGTATTTT

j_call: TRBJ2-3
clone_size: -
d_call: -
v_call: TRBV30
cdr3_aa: CAWSGPDTQYF
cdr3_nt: TGTGCCTGGAGTGGTCCAGATACGCAGTATTTT

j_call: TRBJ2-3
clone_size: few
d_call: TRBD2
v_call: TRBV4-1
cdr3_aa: CASSQASGRADTQYF
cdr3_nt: TGCGCCAGCAGCCAAGCTAGCGGGAGGGCAGATACGCAGTATTTT

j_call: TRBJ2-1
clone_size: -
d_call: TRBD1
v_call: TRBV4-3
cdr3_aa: CASSRGTGFNEQFF
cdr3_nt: TGCGCCAGCAGCCGAGGGACAGGGTTTAATGAGCAGTTCTTC

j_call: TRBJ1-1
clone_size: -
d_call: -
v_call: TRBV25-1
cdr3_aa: CASSERVFGNTEAFF
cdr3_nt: TGTGCCAGCAGTGAGCGGGTCTTCGGGAACACTGAAGCTTTCTTT

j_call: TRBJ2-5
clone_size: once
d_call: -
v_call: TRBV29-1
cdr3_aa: CSAEGPGQETQYF
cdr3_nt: TGCAGCGCCGAGGGCCCAGGGCAAGAGACCCAGTACTTC

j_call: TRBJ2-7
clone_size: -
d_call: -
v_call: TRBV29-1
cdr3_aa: CSVEAGNNYEQYF
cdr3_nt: TGCAGCGTTGAGGCGGGAAACAATTACGAGCAGTACTTC

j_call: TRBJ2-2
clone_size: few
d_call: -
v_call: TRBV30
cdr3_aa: CAVTENTGELFF
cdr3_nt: TGTGCCGTGACTGAGAACACCGGGGAGCTGTTTTTT

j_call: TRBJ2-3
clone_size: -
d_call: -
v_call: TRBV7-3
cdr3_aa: CASSVLARSGTDTQYF
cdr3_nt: TGTGCCAGCAGCGTCTTAGCGCGGTCCGGCACAGATACGCAGTATTTT

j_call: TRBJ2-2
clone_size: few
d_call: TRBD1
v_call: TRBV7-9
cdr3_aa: CASSLYRGRANTGELFF
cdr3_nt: TGTGCCAGCAGCTTATACAGGGGCCGTGCGAACACCGGGGAGCTGTTTTTT

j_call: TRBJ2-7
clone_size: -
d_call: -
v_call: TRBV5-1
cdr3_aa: CASSLRPEQYF
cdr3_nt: TGCGCCAGCAGCTTGCGTCCAGAACAGTACTTC

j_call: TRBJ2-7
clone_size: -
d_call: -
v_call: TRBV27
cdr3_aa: CASGPGAGYEQYF
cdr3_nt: TGTGCCAGCGGCCCGGGTGCGGGATACGAGCAGTACTTC

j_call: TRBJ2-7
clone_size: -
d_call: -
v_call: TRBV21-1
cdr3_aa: CASSKHKYEQYF
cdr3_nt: TGTGCCAGCAGCAAACACAAATACGAGCAGTACTTC

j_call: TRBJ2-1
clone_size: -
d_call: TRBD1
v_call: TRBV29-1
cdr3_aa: CSAVGQGAHNEQFF
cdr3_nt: TGCAGCGCCGTGGGACAGGGGGCCCACAATGAGCAGTTCTTC

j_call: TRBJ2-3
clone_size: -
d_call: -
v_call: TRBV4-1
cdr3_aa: CASSQEIGSDTQYF
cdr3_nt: TGCGCCAGCAGCCAAGAAATAGGGTCAGATACGCAGTATTTT

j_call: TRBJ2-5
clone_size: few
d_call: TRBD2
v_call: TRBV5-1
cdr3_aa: CASSNWLAGGREETQYF
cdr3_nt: TGCGCCAGCAGCAACTGGCTAGCGGGGGGCCGGGAAGAGACCCAGTACTTC

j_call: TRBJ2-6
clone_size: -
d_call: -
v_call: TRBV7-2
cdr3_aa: CASSPPVWGGLGANVLTF
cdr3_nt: TGTGCCAGCAGCCCCCCGGTGTGGGGGGGGCTCGGGGCCAACGTCCTGACTTTC

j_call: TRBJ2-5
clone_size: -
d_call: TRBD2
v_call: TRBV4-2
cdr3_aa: CASSQYGGAGETQYF
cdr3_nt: TGTGCCAGCAGCCAATACGGGGGGGCCGGAGAGACCCAGTACTTC

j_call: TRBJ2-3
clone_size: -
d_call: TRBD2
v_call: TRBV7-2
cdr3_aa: CASSERGRLTDTQYF
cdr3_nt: TGTGCCAGCAGCGAGCGGGGGCGGCTCACAGATACGCAGTATTTT

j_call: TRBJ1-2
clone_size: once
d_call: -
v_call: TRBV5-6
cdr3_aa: CASSLVGEQSYGYTF
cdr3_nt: TGTGCCAGCAGCTTGGTGGGAGAACAGTCCTATGGCTACACCTTC

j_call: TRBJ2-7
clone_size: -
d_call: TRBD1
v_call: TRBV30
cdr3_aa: CALTGGSTYEQYF
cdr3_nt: TGTGCCTTGACAGGGGGCAGCACCTACGAGCAGTACTTC

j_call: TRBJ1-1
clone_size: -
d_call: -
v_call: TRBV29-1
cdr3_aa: CSVDPTETENTEAFF
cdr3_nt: TGCAGCGTTGACCCAACCGAGACAGAGAACACTGAAGCTTTCTTT

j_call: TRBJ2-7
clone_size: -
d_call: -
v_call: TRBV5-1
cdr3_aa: CASSPGPGRKLQYEQYF
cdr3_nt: TGCGCCAGCAGCCCCGGCCCCGGCCGGAAACTCCAGTACGAGCAGTACTTC

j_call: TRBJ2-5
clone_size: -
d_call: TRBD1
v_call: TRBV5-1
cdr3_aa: CASSLDRMQETQYF
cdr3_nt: TGCGCCAGCAGCCTGGACAGGATGCAAGAGACCCAGTACTTC

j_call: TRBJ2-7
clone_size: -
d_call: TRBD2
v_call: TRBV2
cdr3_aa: CASSLAGAHEQYF
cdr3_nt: TGTGCCAGCAGCCTAGCGGGAGCCCACGAGCAGTACTTC

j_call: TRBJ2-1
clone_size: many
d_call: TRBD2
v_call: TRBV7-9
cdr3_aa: CASSQGGGRLNEQFF
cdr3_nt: TGTGCCAGCAGCCAGGGCGGGGGGAGGCTCAATGAGCAGTTCTTC

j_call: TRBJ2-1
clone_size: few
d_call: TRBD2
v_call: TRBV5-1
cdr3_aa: CASSLIWGTSGGPDYNEQFF
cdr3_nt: TGCGCCAGCAGCTTGATCTGGGGGACTAGCGGGGGTCCCGACTACAATGAGCAGTTCTTC

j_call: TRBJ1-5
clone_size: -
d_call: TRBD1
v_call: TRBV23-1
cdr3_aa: CASSQPGQGACQPQHF
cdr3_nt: TGCGCCAGCAGTCAGCCGGGACAGGGGGCTTGTCAGCCCCAGCATTTT

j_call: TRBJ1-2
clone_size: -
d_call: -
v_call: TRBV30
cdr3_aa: CAWSAGTAAGNYGYTF
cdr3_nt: TGTGCCTGGAGCGCCGGGACCGCGGCGGGAAACTATGGCTACACCTTC

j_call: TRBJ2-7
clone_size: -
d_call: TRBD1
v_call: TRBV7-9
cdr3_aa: CASSLWDRDEQYF
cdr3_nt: TGTGCCAGCAGCTTATGGGACAGGGACGAGCAGTACTTC

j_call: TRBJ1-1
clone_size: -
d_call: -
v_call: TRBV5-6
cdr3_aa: CASSPNRDTEAFF
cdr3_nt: TGTGCCAGCAGCCCGAACCGAGACACTGAAGCTTTCTTT

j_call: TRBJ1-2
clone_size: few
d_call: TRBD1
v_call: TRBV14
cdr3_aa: CASSQLQGARYGYTF
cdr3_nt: TGTGCCAGCAGCCAGCTTCAGGGGGCAAGATATGGCTACACCTTC

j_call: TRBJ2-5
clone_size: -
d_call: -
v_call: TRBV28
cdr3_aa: CASSGGLVGAGETQYF
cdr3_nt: TGTGCCAGCAGCGGGGGGTTAGTGGGGGCAGGAGAGACCCAGTACTTC

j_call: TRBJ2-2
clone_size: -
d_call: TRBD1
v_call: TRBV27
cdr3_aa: CASSQAAQGAWGTGELFF
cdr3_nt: TGTGCCAGCAGCCAGGCGGCGCAGGGGGCTTGGGGCACCGGGGAGCTGTTTTTT

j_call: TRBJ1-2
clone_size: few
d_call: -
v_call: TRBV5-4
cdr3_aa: CASSVGSYTF
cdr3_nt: TGTGCCAGCAGCGTTGGAAGCTACACCTTC

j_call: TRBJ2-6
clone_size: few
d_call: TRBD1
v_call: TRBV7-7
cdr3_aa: CASSAQGPGANVLTF
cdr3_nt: TGTGCCAGCAGCGCACAGGGGCCTGGGGCCAACGTCCTGACTTTC

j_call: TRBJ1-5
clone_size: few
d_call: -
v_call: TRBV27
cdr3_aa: CASSPAGGDNQPQHF
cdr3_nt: TGTGCCAGCAGTCCCGCTGGGGGTGACAATCAGCCCCAGCATTTT

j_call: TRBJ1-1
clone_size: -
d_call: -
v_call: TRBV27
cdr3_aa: CASSGGSNTEAFF
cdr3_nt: TGTGCCAGCAGTGGAGGGTCAAACACTGAAGCTTTCTTT

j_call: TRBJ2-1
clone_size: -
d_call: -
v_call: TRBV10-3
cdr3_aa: CAISDSSESSYNEQFF
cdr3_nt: TGTGCCATCAGTGACTCTAGCGAGAGCTCCTACAATGAGCAGTTCTTC

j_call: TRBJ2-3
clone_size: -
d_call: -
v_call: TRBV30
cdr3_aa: CAWSPGTGPGQYF
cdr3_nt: TGTGCCTGGAGTCCCGGGACCGGACCTGGGCAGTATTTT

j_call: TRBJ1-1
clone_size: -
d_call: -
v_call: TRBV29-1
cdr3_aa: CSVHRQSEAFF
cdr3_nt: TGCAGCGTCCACCGACAGTCTGAAGCTTTCTTT